The source of this T cell receptor (beta chain) is a study of shared T cell receptors in the human thymus. The ends lost 0 bases at V and 3 bases at J; junction bases unmatched: 10. The germline gives CDR1 SGHRS, CDR2 YFSETQ. CDR3 length: 18 amino acids. Sequenced by immunoSEQ multiplex PCR; TCRdb stores in-frame clones only, minus some. The data hold hundreds of thousands of clones, with more than 75% observed a single time. These data were also reused for a study on human thymus T cells. That work states: The source of the thymus tissue was resections taken during corrective heart surgery. Reports from related research described highly overlapping thymic repertoires among unrelated individuals.

The sequence derives from a boy under two years old with a congenital heart defect. This rearrangement joins TRBV5-1 to TRBJ2-1; 9 nucleotides agree with TRBD2. Specimen: thymocytes. This CDR3 reads CASSLGFGAGGHYNEQFF. In DNA form, the CDR3 reads TGCGCCAGCAGCTTGGGGTTCGGAGCGGGGGGACACTACAATGAGCAGTTCTTC.